The next 27 T cell receptor beta chains were all read from a single sample in a study of a mutant IDH1 vaccine in newly diagnosed glioma. Noted time point: baseline, week 1 (first vaccination visit). Treatment here: pre-vaccination baseline after standard-of-care therapy. Here immunoSEQ multiplex PCR was the method, and the copy in TCRdb shows in-frame clones only, minus some. The table has around 64,000 clones, around four fifths seen once. Sequenced here: peripheral blood mononuclear cells (PBMCs), sampled from a glioma patient treated with radiotherapy, temozolomide or both. The receptors stem from a woman between 18 and 30 years old with glioma. Some clones in this sample may be carry-over from other donors' samples.

The chain links TRBV18 to TRBJ1-2; D is unclear. V was pared by 1 base and J by 0 bases, with 9 bases between. The CDR3 runs to 15 residues. Germline V gene data show CDR1 as KGHSH and CDR2 as LQKENI. The CDR3 coding sequence is TGTGCCAGCTCACCACTGTCGGGTGCTAACTATGGCTACACCTTC. It yields the protein CASSPLSGANYGYTF.

The chain joins TRBV13 to TRBJ2-7, with 8 bases lining up with TRBD2. Per the germline V gene, CDR1 is PRHDT and CDR2 is FYEKMQ (reference sequence). After removal of 0 bases from V and 5 bases from J, the junction contained 3 bases not matched to a gene. The CDR3 is made up of 14 amino acids. The CDR3 DNA is TGTGCCAGCAGCTTAGGAGCGGGAGTCGACGAGCAGTACTTC. It yields the protein CASSLGAGVDEQYF.

This clone appeared a single time. The chain employs TRBV5-6 and TRBJ2-3; TRBD1 aligns across 7 bases. Germline CDR1 and CDR2: SGHDT and YYEEEE. The CDR3 covers 15 residues. V trimming: 2 bases; J trimming: 4 bases; junction bases outside the gene matches: 7. CDR3 sequence reads: CASSLGGTASDTQYF. The CDR3 bases are TGTGCCAGCAGCTTAGGGGGCACAGCGTCAGATACGCAGTATTTT.

The chain uses TRBV2 and TRBJ2-5; 7 nucleotides agree with TRBD1. Germline CDR1 reads SNHLY; CDR2 reads FYNNEI. The CDR3 is 13 amino acids. V lost 4 bases and J lost 7; bases outside the gene matches: 6. The CDR3 sequence: CASSGGTARTQYF. DNA of the CDR3: TGTGCCAGCAGTGGGGGGACAGCTAGGACCCAGTACTTC.

This clone was seen just once. The V gene is TRBV5-4, the J gene TRBJ2-7; the match to TRBD2 covers 7 bases. The V gene's germline CDR1 is SGHNT and CDR2 YYREEE (reference sequence). The CDR3 is 14 amino acids. V lost 3 bases and J lost 1; bases outside the gene matches: 4. In nucleotides, the CDR3 is TGTGCCAGCAGCTGGGACTATCCTTCCTACGAGCAGTACTTC. It specifies CASSWDYPSYEQYF.

The chain joins TRBV5-4 to TRBJ1-1; 9 bases are shared with TRBD1. This CDR3 comprises 16 residues. J gave up 1 base and V 2 bases, and 6 bases lay outside the gene matches. Germline values: CDR1 SGHNT, CDR2 YYREEE (reference sequence). This CDR3 reads CASSLSPGQGNTEAFF. In DNA form, the CDR3 reads TGTGCCAGCAGCTTAAGTCCGGGACAGGGGAACACTGAAGCTTTCTTT.

The chain couples TRBV6-1 to TRBJ2-3; D is possibly TRBD2 (5 bases). Trimming left V 2 bases short and J 2 bases short, with 14 bases between. CDR1 is MNHNS, CDR2 SASEGT, per germline. The CDR3 totals 16 residues. The CDR3 bases are TGTGCCAGCAGTGAAAGTGTACTAGAACCCACAGATACGCAGTATTTT. This codes for CASSESVLEPTDTQYF.

The chain uses TRBV25-1 and TRBJ2-1; TRBD2 aligns across 9 bases. J gave up 9 bases and V 3 bases, and 9 bases lay outside the gene matches. The germline V gene has CDR1 MGHDK and CDR2 SYGVNS. CDR3 length equals 15 residues. The CDR3 bases are TGTGCCAGCAGTGATCTAATAGCGGGAGTGACTGAGCAGTTCTTC. Translating gives CASSDLIAGVTEQFF.

The CDR3 spells CASSQPGINYGYTF. CDR3 coding DNA: TGCGCCAGCAGCCAACCGGGGATTAACTATGGCTACACCTTC. The V and J genes are TRBV4-1 and TRBJ1-2, with D hard to call. CDR1 is MGHRA, CDR2 YSYEKL, per germline. The CDR3 runs to 14 residues. The V and J ends lost 2 bases and 1 base respectively, with 8 bases between them.

V usage is TRBV4-1 and J usage is TRBJ1-5, with D possibly being TRBD1 (5 bases). V was clipped by 2 bases and J by 4 bases, with 12 bases between them. This CDR3 is built from 15 residues. Germline V lookup: CDR1 MGHRA, CDR2 YSYEKL. The CDR3: CASSQFGTGNQPQHF. Here the CDR3 DNA reads TGCGCCAGCAGCCAATTTGGGACGGGGAATCAGCCCCAGCATTTT.

The chain recombines TRBV7-7 with TRBJ2-1; D is unresolved. Germline V lookup: CDR1 SSHAT, CDR2 FNYEAQ (reference sequence). V was cut by 5 bases and J by 6 bases, with 14 bases left in between. The CDR3 extends over 14 amino acids. In nucleotides, the CDR3 is TGTGCCAGCAGCATGGGTCGAAGTGGCAATGAGCAGTTCTTC. Its translation is CASSMGRSGNEQFF.

V usage is TRBV7-9 and J usage is TRBJ1-2; 8 bases line up with TRBD1. V shed 6 bases, J shed 7 bases, and the junction held 13 bases outside the gene matches. Germline CDR1 SEHNR, CDR2 FQNEAQ (reference sequence). This CDR3 comprises 15 residues. CDR3: CASRPRQGKGLGYTF. CDR3 nucleotides: TGTGCCAGCAGACCTCGACAGGGGAAAGGTCTTGGCTACACCTTC.

The chain is built from TRBV27 and TRBJ2-7; 12 bases map to TRBD1. The CDR3 totals 15 residues. Germline loops: CDR1 MNHEY, CDR2 SMNVEV (reference sequence). J was trimmed by 2 bases and V by 5 bases; bases with no gene match: 4. The CDR3 spells CASSPGQGATYEQYF. CDR3 DNA sequence: TGTGCCAGCAGTCCGGGACAGGGGGCAACCTACGAGCAGTACTTC.

Note on this clone: The junction and the germline gene differ at one end; a read error may be behind it. The J gene is TRBJ2-2, the V gene TRBV5-4; either TRBD1 or TRBD2 may supply D (5 bases each). The CDR3 sequence is 19 residues long. From germline, CDR1 is SGHNT and CDR2 YYREEE (reference sequence). CDR3 in DNA: TGTGCCAGCACCTTGGGCCCGGGGCAGACCCTTACAAACACCGGGGAGCTGTTTTTT. The encoded protein is CASTLGPGQTLTNTGELFF.

This sequence joins TRBV5-1 and TRBJ2-7; 16 positions agree with TRBD2. Trimming at V came to 4 bases and at J to 3 bases, leaving 7 bases not matched to a gene. Germline V gene sequence: CDR1 SGHRS, CDR2 YFSETQ. The CDR3 extends over 17 amino acids. CDR3 residues: CASSPGLAGGRIYEQYF. The DNA of the CDR3 is TGCGCCAGCAGCCCGGGACTAGCGGGAGGGAGGATCTACGAGCAGTACTTC.

The CDR3 DNA reads as TGTGCCAGCAGCATGGCGGCAAAAGGTCGCAATCAGCCCCAGCATTTT. Protein: CASSMAAKGRNQPQHF. The chain employs TRBV5-6 and TRBJ1-5; D uncertain. Germline V gene lookup returns CDR1 SGHDT and CDR2 YYEEEE. With 4 bases removed from V and 2 bases from J, the gap between germline ends came to 16 bases. The CDR3 extends over 16 amino acids.

J is TRBJ2-3 and V is TRBV4-2; the D call may be TRBD1 or TRBD2 (5 bases each). The CDR3 covers 15 residues. Germline CDR1 and CDR2: LGHNA and YNFKEQ. Trimming removed 0 bases at V and 3 bases at J, with 10 bases between. The CDR3 bases are TGTGCCAGCAGCCAAGACGGGGCGGAAACAGATACGCAGTATTTT. This sequence encodes CASSQDGAETDTQYF.

The rearrangement joins TRBV19 to TRBJ1-1; 9 bases fit TRBD1. The CDR3 loop spans 16 amino acids. The J segment lost 4 bases and the V segment lost 5 bases, leaving 11 bases of the junction unmatched. The germline gives CDR1 LNHDA, CDR2 SQIVND (reference sequence). Written as DNA, the CDR3 is TGTGCCAGTAGTCCTCGGACAGGGGCTATGGGCACTGAAGCTTTCTTT. Translated, it gives CASSPRTGAMGTEAFF.

The chain employs TRBV5-8 and TRBJ1-2, with 8 bases fitting TRBD1. V was pared by 4 bases and J by 0 bases, with 8 bases of the junction left unmatched. The CDR3 consists of 16 residues. CDR1 and CDR2 from the germline V gene are SGHTS and YDEGEE. CDR3 coding DNA: TGTGCCAGCAGCGAGCCGGGACAGGTAGCTAACTATGGCTACACCTTC. Translated: CASSEPGQVANYGYTF.

This clone is a singleton in its sample. The rearrangement links TRBV6-5 to TRBJ2-1; D is undetermined. The germline V gene encodes CDR1 MNHEY and CDR2 SVGAGI. Trimming pared 0 bases from V and 7 bases from J, leaving 7 bases between. This CDR3 comprises 13 residues. Written as DNA, the CDR3 is TGTGCCAGCAGTTACTCGATGGGGAATGAGCAGTTCTTC. Its protein is CASSYSMGNEQFF.

J is TRBJ2-3 and V is TRBV19; 10 bases fit TRBD1. With V trimmed by 5 bases and J by 1 base, 0 bases remained unmatched. This CDR3 is 14 amino acids long. CDR1 and CDR2 from the germline V gene are LNHDA and SQIVND (reference sequence). The CDR3 bases are TGTGCCAGTAGTGACAGGGGGCGCACAGATACGCAGTATTTT. It yields the protein CASSDRGRTDTQYF.

The chain links TRBV27 to TRBJ1-2, with TRBD1 identical over 11 bases. The CDR3 consists of 14 residues. The V and J ends lost 5 bases and 6 bases, in that order; junction bases with no gene match: 5. The germline V gene encodes CDR1 MNHEY and CDR2 SMNVEV (reference sequence). The CDR3 region has the DNA TGTGCCAGCAGTCCTCGGACAGGGGGCCATGGCTACACCTTC. It codes for CASSPRTGGHGYTF.

The V call is TRBV27, the J call TRBJ2-7, with D unclear. CDR1 is MNHEY and CDR2 is SMNVEV in the germline V gene (reference sequence). V lost 8 bases to trimming and J lost 7 bases, with 21 bases between them. The CDR3 runs 14 residues. The CDR3 DNA reads TGTGCCAGCGAAAGCAGGATCTCCCCTAGGGAGCAGTACTTC. Amino acids: CASESRISPREQYF.

The V call is TRBV29-1, the J call TRBJ1-2, with D possibly being TRBD1 (5 bases). V shed 7 bases and J shed 3 bases, with 9 bases lying between them. CDR1 SQVTM and CDR2 ANQGSEA come from the germline V gene. This CDR3 contains 11 residues. In DNA, the CDR3 is TGCAGCGCCGGACATGACTATGGCTACACCTTC. It codes for CSAGHDYGYTF.

The chain is built from TRBV5-1 and TRBJ2-2; TRBD1 or TRBD2 may be the D gene (5 bases each). The CDR3 is 15 residues long. V was pared by 3 bases and J by 3 bases, with 12 bases between. Germline assignment: CDR1 SGHRS and CDR2 YFSETQ. The CDR3 spells CASSWGRSDTGELFF. The CDR3, as DNA: TGCGCCAGCAGCTGGGGACGGTCCGACACCGGGGAGCTGTTTTTT.

This clone has a handful of counts. The chain combines TRBV6-6 with TRBJ2-7; D uncertain. Germline CDR1 and CDR2: MNHNY and SVGAGI (reference sequence). V shed 6 bases and J shed 3 bases, with 6 bases lying between them. The CDR3 contains 11 residues. CDR3 DNA sequence: TGTGCCAGCAGCCATCACTACGAGCAGTACTTC. It encodes CASSHHYEQYF.

V and J are TRBV11-2 and TRBJ2-5; 8 nucleotides match TRBD2. Losses at the gene ends were 4 bases for V and 4 bases for J; bases not matched to a gene: 11. Germline values: CDR1 SGHAT, CDR2 FQNNGV. The length of the CDR3 is 16 residues. CDR3: CASSSLAGIPPETQYF. CDR3 DNA sequence: TGTGCCAGCAGCTCTTTAGCGGGGATCCCCCCAGAGACCCAGTACTTC.